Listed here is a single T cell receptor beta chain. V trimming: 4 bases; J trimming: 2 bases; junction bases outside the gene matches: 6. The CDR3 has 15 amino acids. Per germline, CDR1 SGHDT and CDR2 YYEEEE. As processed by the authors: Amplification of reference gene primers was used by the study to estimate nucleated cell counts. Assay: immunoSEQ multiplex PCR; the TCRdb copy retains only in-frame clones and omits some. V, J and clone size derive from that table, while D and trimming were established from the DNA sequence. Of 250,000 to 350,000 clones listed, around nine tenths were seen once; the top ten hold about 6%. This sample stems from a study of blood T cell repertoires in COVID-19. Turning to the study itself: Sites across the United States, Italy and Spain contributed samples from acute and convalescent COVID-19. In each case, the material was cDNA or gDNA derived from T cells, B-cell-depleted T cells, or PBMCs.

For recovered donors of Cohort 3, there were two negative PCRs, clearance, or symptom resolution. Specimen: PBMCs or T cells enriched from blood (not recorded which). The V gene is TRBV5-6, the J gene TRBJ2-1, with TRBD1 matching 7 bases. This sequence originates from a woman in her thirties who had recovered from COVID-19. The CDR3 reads CASSLGQDPYNEQFF. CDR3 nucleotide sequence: TGTGCCAGCAGCCTCGGACAGGACCCCTACAATGAGCAGTTCTTC.